These 18 T cell receptor beta chains originate from one sample sequenced in a study of cytomegalovirus exposure and HLA in healthy donors. 13 Jbeta primers and 60 Vbeta primers were used for the PCR. Profiled with immunoSEQ multiplex PCR; TCRdb holds only in-frame clones, not every one. The sample lists roughly 120,000 clones; less than 85% were seen once. The sample taken for sequencing was PBMCs. Every receptor here comes from a male donor in good health and CMV-seronegative.

The chain couples TRBV14 to TRBJ2-3; 13 bases are a match to TRBD2. V shed 4 bases and J 7 bases; nucleotides not matched to a gene: 5. Looked up from germline, CDR1 is SGHDN and CDR2 is FVKESK. CDR3 length: 15 residues. The CDR3 coding sequence is TGTGCCAGCAGCCCGAAACTAGCGGGGGGGCATACGCAGTATTTT. It encodes CASSPKLAGGHTQYF.

The J gene is TRBJ1-2, the V gene TRBV5-1, with a weak D call TRBD1 (6 bases). CDR3 length: 13 amino acids. Germline loops: CDR1 SGHRS, CDR2 YFSETQ. V was cut by 4 bases and J by 3 bases, with 10 bases left in between. The DNA of the CDR3 is TGCGCCAGCAGCGCCCCAGGGGACTATGGCTACACCTTC. It codes for CASSAPGDYGYTF.

This clone appeared once. This chain uses TRBV7-2 with TRBJ2-2; 12 bases map to TRBD2. Germline CDR1 is SGHTA and CDR2 is FQGNSA. With 4 bases clipped from V and 4 bases from J, the junction kept 1 base outside the gene matches. The length of the CDR3 is 15 residues. The CDR3 is CASSSSGGGTGELFF. CDR3 DNA: TGTGCCAGCAGCTCTAGCGGGGGGGGCACCGGGGAGCTGTTTTTT. Supplemented by reference TRBV7-2 and TRBJ2-2, the full variable domain reads GAGVSQSPSNKVTEKGKDVELRCDPISGHTALYWYRQSLGQGLEFLIYFQGNSAPDKSGLPSDRFSAERTGGSVSTLTIQRTQQEDSAVYLCASSSSGGGTGELFFGEGSRLTVL.

This rearrangement joins TRBV6-5 to TRBJ1-5; possibly TRBD1 for D (6 bases). The CDR3 spans 14 residues. Germline V gene lookup returns CDR1 MNHEY and CDR2 SVGAGI. Trimming stripped 5 bases from V and 7 bases from J, with 15 bases between. The CDR3 DNA sequence: TGTGCCAGCAGTGTACTACAGGGCGGACAGCCCCAGCATTTT. The encoded protein is CASSVLQGGQPQHF.

The chain employs TRBV7-7 and TRBJ2-1, with 8 bases identical to TRBD2. The germline CDR1 and CDR2 sequences are SSHAT and FNYEAQ (reference sequence). CDR3 length: 18 residues. After removal of 4 bases from V and 0 bases from J, the junction contained 11 bases not matched to a gene. CDR3 nucleotides: TGTGCCAGCAGCTCTCGGGGGGGTGGAGGTGACTCCTACAATGAGCAGTTCTTC. Translated, it gives CASSSRGGGGDSYNEQFF.

This clone has just one count. This chain joins TRBV5-4 and TRBJ1-2; 7 bases map to TRBD1. Germline V gives CDR1 SGHNT, CDR2 YYREEE (reference sequence). This CDR3 comprises 16 residues. With V trimmed by 3 bases and J by 6 bases, 14 bases remained unmatched. As DNA, the CDR3 is TGTGCCAGCAGCTCGCAACAGGGGAAAAACCTAAATGGCTACACCTTC. Amino acid sequence: CASSSQQGKNLNGYTF.

V and J are TRBV7-9 and TRBJ2-3; possible D gene TRBD2, 5 bases. CDR3 length equals 15 residues. Trimming cost V 5 bases and J 1 base, with 13 bases left between them. CDR1 and CDR2 from the germline V gene are SEHNR and FQNEAQ (reference sequence). CDR3 in DNA: TGTGCCAGCAGCACTCCTACTAGAGGCACAGATACGCAGTATTTT. It encodes CASSTPTRGTDTQYF.

This clone was counted a single time. The chain couples TRBV30 to TRBJ1-2, with unresolved D. The ends were cut back, 2 bases at V and 8 bases at J, with 12 bases in the middle. The V gene's germline CDR1 is GTSNPN and CDR2 SVGIG (reference sequence). The CDR3 is 12 amino acids. CDR3 sequence (DNA): TGTGCCTGGAGTCTGAAAGGACTCGGCTACACCTTC. It encodes CAWSLKGLGYTF.

The chain has TRBV11-3 and TRBJ2-1; D remains ambiguous. Germline V CDR1 and CDR2: SGHNT, YENEEA. The length of the CDR3 is 14 residues. V lost 3 bases, J lost 1 base, and 7 bases lay in between. The CDR3 sequence: CASSFRSSYNEQFF. The CDR3 nucleotides are TGTGCCAGCAGCTTCCGGTCTTCCTACAATGAGCAGTTCTTC. The full variable domain, its missing parts supplied by reference TRBV11-3 and TRBJ2-1, is EAGVVQSPRYKIIEKKQPVAFWCNPISGHNTLYWYLQNLGQGPELLIRYENEEAVDDSQLPKDRFSAERLKGVDSTLKIQPAELGDSAVYLCASSFRSSYNEQFFGPGTRLTVL.

The chain couples TRBV9 to TRBJ2-2; tentative D call: TRBD2 (5 bases). V lost 0 bases and J lost 9, with 12 bases in between. The CDR3 is made up of 14 amino acids. CDR1 is SGDLS and CDR2 is YYNGEE in the germline V gene. As DNA, the CDR3 is TGTGCCAGCAGCGTAGAGAGGAGCGGCAGGGAGCTGTTTTTT. Protein sequence: CASSVERSGRELFF.

This clone was seen a handful of times. The chain combines TRBV10-1 with TRBJ2-7, with TRBD1 as a possible D gene (6 bases). CDR3 length equals 16 residues. V was shortened by 0 bases and J by 2 bases, with 14 bases between the two germline ends. The germline V gene has CDR1 WNHNN and CDR2 SYGVQD (reference sequence). The CDR3 region is CASSESRTGRTYEQYF. For the CDR3, the DNA is TGCGCCAGCAGTGAGTCTAGAACAGGGAGAACCTACGAGCAGTACTTC.

The chain links TRBV10-3 to TRBJ2-3; no firm D call. The germline CDR1 and CDR2 sequences are ENHRY and SYGVKD. Trimming stripped 0 bases from V and 0 bases from J, with 7 bases between. The CDR3 has 15 residues. The CDR3 region has the DNA TGTGCCATCAGTGAGTCGGCACCTAGCACAGATACGCAGTATTTT. Its translation is CAISESAPSTDTQYF.

This chain connects TRBV4-1 to TRBJ2-1, with D maybe TRBD2 (5 bases). Trimming removed 2 bases from V and 8 bases from J, with 25 bases in between. The germline CDR1 and CDR2 sequences are MGHRA and YSYEKL. The CDR3 totals 18 residues. The CDR3 here is CASSQTPTETTRPDEQFF. The DNA for the CDR3 is TGCGCCAGCAGCCAAACTCCCACCGAGACTACACGCCCCGATGAGCAGTTCTTC.

The chain combines TRBV7-3 with TRBJ1-1; tentatively, D is TRBD1 (5 bases). CDR3 length equals 12 residues. Trimming took 5 bases from V and 11 from J, leaving 15 bases between them. CDR1 and CDR2 (germline): SGHTA, FQGTGA. CDR3 residues: CASSRIQGAAFF. CDR3 nucleotides: TGTGCCAGCAGCCGGATTCAGGGTGCGGCTTTCTTT.

The chain combines TRBV27 with TRBJ2-5, with D perhaps TRBD1 (6 bases). V dropped 5 bases and J dropped 1 base, with 14 bases sitting between them. This CDR3 has 15 amino acids. Germline V CDR1 and CDR2: MNHEY, SMNVEV (reference sequence). In nucleotides, the CDR3 is TGTGCCAGCAGTCCGCACAGGGCTCCCCAAGAGACCCAGTACTTC. This sequence encodes CASSPHRAPQETQYF.

A word on this clone: The identical CDR3 is also encoded by other nucleotide sequences in the sample. The chain recombines TRBV27 with TRBJ2-7, with 7 bases that match TRBD1. The CDR3 has 14 residues. Germline V gene sequence: CDR1 MNHEY, CDR2 SMNVEV (reference sequence). The V gene end was trimmed by 5 bases and the J gene end by 1 base; junction bases not matched to a gene: 5. The CDR3 DNA sequence: TGTGCCAGCAGTCCCCTGACAGGGTCCTACGAGCAGTACTTC. Its protein product is CASSPLTGSYEQYF.

The CDR3 loop reads CASSLVGGYEQYF. Written as DNA, the CDR3 is TGTGCCAGCAGCTTGGTAGGGGGCTACGAGCAGTACTTC. The chain employs TRBV5-6 and TRBJ2-7; possibly TRBD1 for D (6 bases). The germline V gene encodes CDR1 SGHDT and CDR2 YYEEEE. This CDR3 has 13 amino acids. V was cut by 0 bases and J by 3 bases, with 7 bases left in between.

The genes are TRBV5-4 and TRBJ1-4; TRBD1 agrees at 9 bases. The germline gives CDR1 SGHNT, CDR2 YYREEE (reference sequence). The trim removed 5 bases at V and 7 bases at J, leaving 6 bases unmatched. This CDR3 has 14 amino acids. DNA for the CDR3: TGTGCCAGCAGGCGGACAGGGGCGGGTGAAAAACTGTTTTTT. Protein product: CASRRTGAGEKLFF. Together with reference TRBV5-4 and TRBJ1-4, the CDR3 gives the full variable domain: ETGVTQSPTHLIKTRGQQVTLRCSSQSGHNTVSWYQQALGQGPQFIFQYYREEENGRGNFPPRFSGLQFPNYSSELNVNALELDDSALYLCASRRTGAGEKLFFGSGTQLSVL.